The 30 T cell receptor beta chains below all came from one sample that was sequenced in a study of T cell clusters in autoimmune cytopenias (dated by TCRdb to between 2018 and 2021). TRB amplification used 200 to 250 ng of peripheral blood genomic DNA, some 40,000 genome equivalents, per sample. Sequencing was carried out with an Illumina MiSeq. TRB rearrangements were amplified by multiplex PCR following a touch-down protocol, with the TRB-A and TRB-B primer pools mixed in one tube. TCRdb reprocessed the reads into one record per CDR3 protein sequence, lacking DNA. The sample's table covers thousands of distinct CDR3 sequences. The leading ten clones occupy under 30% of the sample. The material sequenced was peripheral blood. The receptors here all came from a human donor with an autoimmune cytopenia or autoimmune hepatitis (not recorded which).

This chain uses TRBV30 with TRBJ1-2; TCRdb gives TRBD1 as the D gene, but with no DNA this cannot be confirmed. Germline CDR1 GTSNPN, CDR2 SVGIG (reference sequence). The CDR3 runs to 12 residues. The CDR3 reads CAWTRTGHGYTF.

This clonotype ranks as medium-sized in terms of frequency. CDR3 sequence reads: CASSRRNTGELFF. The gene calls are TRBV6-5 and TRBJ2-2. The CDR3 loop spans 13 amino acids. Per the germline V gene, CDR1 is MNHEY and CDR2 is SVGAGI.

The chain links TRBV12-3 or TRBV12-4 to TRBJ1-1; TCRdb lists TRBD1, though no DNA is available to test this call. CDR3 size: 12 residues. The CDR3 sequence is CASSPLRGQAFF.

This clonotype is medium-sized by frequency. The gene calls are TRBV11-3 and TRBJ1-1; without DNA, the TCRdb call of TRBD1 cannot be checked. The CDR3 sequence is 14 residues long. In germline, CDR1 is SGHNT, CDR2 YENEEA. The CDR3: CASSLSGVNTEAFF.

The gene calls are TRBV10-3 and TRBJ2-2. The germline V gene has CDR1 ENHRY and CDR2 SYGVKD. The CDR3 has 13 residues. CDR3 residues: CAISVGIAGELFF.

This clonotype is called medium-sized based on its frequency. The V gene is TRBV30, the J gene TRBJ1-5; the TCRdb call, TRBD1, lacks DNA for checking. Germline values: CDR1 GTSNPN, CDR2 SVGIG (reference sequence). This CDR3 has 14 amino acids. Here the CDR3 reads CAWNRGYSNQPQHF.

Considering frequency, this clonotype is large (0.1 to 1%). CDR3: CASRRGAGWEQYF. V and J are TRBV19 and TRBJ2-7; TCRdb designates TRBD2, a call that cannot be tested without DNA. The CDR3 is 13 amino acids. Germline lookup yields CDR1 LNHDA and CDR2 SQIVND (reference sequence).

The gene calls are TRBV11-1 and TRBJ2-5; TCRdb gives TRBD1 as the D gene, but with no DNA this cannot be confirmed. CDR3 length: 13 amino acids. Germline loops: CDR1 SGHAT, CDR2 FQDESV (reference sequence). CDR3 residues: CASSFGPGETQYF.

Measured by frequency, this clonotype is medium-sized. The CDR3 loop is CSVAAPVGNEQFF. This chain links TRBV29-1 with TRBJ2-1. Germline V gives CDR1 SQVTM, CDR2 ANQGSEA. This CDR3 has 13 amino acids.

This clonotype is deemed medium-sized (0.01 to 0.1%) by its frequency. This chain joins TRBV6-5 and TRBJ1-3; the D call from TCRdb, TRBD1, cannot be confirmed without DNA. CDR1 MNHEY and CDR2 SVGAGI come from the germline V gene. The CDR3 has 13 amino acids. CDR3 region: CASSLGTGQTIYF.

This clonotype is classed as medium-sized by frequency. V is TRBV11-3 and J is TRBJ2-3; TCRdb selects TRBD2, and the lack of DNA leaves this call unchecked. CDR1 is SGHNT and CDR2 is YENEEA in the germline V gene. The CDR3 runs to 14 residues. The CDR3 loop is CASSLVGSGYTQYF. The full variable domain, its missing parts supplied by reference TRBV11-3 and TRBJ2-3, is EAGVVQSPRYKIIEKKQPVAFWCNPISGHNTLYWYLQNLGQGPELLIRYENEEAVDDSQLPKDRFSAERLKGVDSTLKIQPAELGDSAVYLCASSLVGSGYTQYFGPGTRLTVL.

Considering frequency, this clonotype is medium-sized. The genes are TRBV12-3 or TRBV12-4 and TRBJ2-3; TCRdb's assignment of TRBD1 cannot be checked, as there is no DNA. The CDR3 runs 15 residues. The chain's CDR3 is CASSVAGATFGTQYF.

This clonotype ranks as medium-sized in terms of frequency. The V and J genes are TRBV12-3 or TRBV12-4 and TRBJ2-1; TCRdb's assignment of TRBD2 cannot be checked, as there is no DNA. This CDR3 has 15 amino acids. The chain's CDR3 is CASRAGLAGSDEQFF.

By frequency, this clonotype registers medium-sized. The chain couples TRBV11-1 to TRBJ2-3. The V gene's germline CDR1 is SGHAT and CDR2 FQDESV (reference sequence). The CDR3 covers 15 residues. The CDR3 here is CASSQPMLDPDTQYF. The full variable domain, with the rest looked up from reference TRBV11-1 and TRBJ2-3, is EAEVAQSPRYKITEKSQAVAFWCDPISGHATLYWYRQILGQGPELLVQFQDESVVDDSQLPKDRFSAERLKGVDSTLKIQPAELGDSAMYLCASSQPMLDPDTQYFGPGTRLTVL.

This clonotype shows up as medium-sized (0.01 to 0.1%) by frequency. The gene calls are TRBV29-1 and TRBJ2-7. This CDR3 spans 13 amino acids. Germline CDR1 reads SQVTM; CDR2 reads ANQGSEA. The CDR3 loop reads CSGRRLGSYEQYF.

The chain couples TRBV6-2 or TRBV6-3 to TRBJ2-3; TCRdb returns TRBD2, unconfirmable since there is no DNA. This CDR3 is 14 amino acids long. CDR1 MNHEY and CDR2 SVGEGT come from the germline V gene. The CDR3 protein is CASSYREFTDTQYF.

The rearrangement joins TRBV5-6 to TRBJ1-2; as DNA is missing, the TRBD1 call by TCRdb cannot be tested. The germline V gene encodes CDR1 SGHDT and CDR2 YYEEEE. The length of the CDR3 is 16 residues. The CDR3 reads CASRDRDLEVNYGYTF. The full variable domain, completed using reference TRBV5-6 and TRBJ1-2, is DAGVTQSPTHLIKTRGQQVTLRCSPKSGHDTVSWYQQALGQGPQFIFQYYEEEERQRGNFPDRFSGHQFPNYSSELNVNALLLGDSALYLCASRDRDLEVNYGYTFGSGTRLTVV.

This clonotype ranks as medium-sized in terms of frequency. The chain uses TRBV5-6 and TRBJ2-1; lacking DNA, the TRBD1 call made by TCRdb goes unchecked. Germline lookup yields CDR1 SGHDT and CDR2 YYEEEE. The CDR3 covers 12 residues. CDR3: CASSPGPNEQFF.

The gene calls are TRBV19 and TRBJ2-5; as DNA is missing, the TRBD2 call by TCRdb cannot be tested. This CDR3 region has 15 residues. From germline, CDR1 is LNHDA and CDR2 SQIVND (reference sequence). This CDR3 is CASSIDRTSEETQYF. The variable domain in full, completed from reference TRBV19 and TRBJ2-5, reads DGGITQSPKYLFRKEGQNVTLSCEQNLNHDAMYWYRQDPGQGLRLIYYSQIVNDFQKGDIAEGYSVSREKKESFPLTVTSAQKNPTAFYLCASSIDRTSEETQYFGPGTRLLVL.

This clonotype shows up as medium-sized by frequency. Here the CDR3 reads CASSIGGPETQYF. The rearrangement links TRBV19 to TRBJ2-5; lacking DNA, the TRBD2 call made by TCRdb goes unchecked. Germline lookup yields CDR1 LNHDA and CDR2 SQIVND (reference sequence). CDR3 length: 13 amino acids.

This chain uses TRBV13 with TRBJ2-1; the TCRdb D gene call, TRBD1, has no DNA to confirm it. The germline gives CDR1 PRHDT, CDR2 FYEKMQ (reference sequence). CDR3 size: 15 residues. This CDR3 reads CASTPLPAIHDEQFF.

This clonotype is called medium-sized based on its frequency. The chain is built from TRBV13 and TRBJ2-2. The length of the CDR3 is 14 residues. Germline CDR1 and CDR2: PRHDT and FYEKMQ (reference sequence). CDR3 region: CASSFGTETGELFF.

Judged by frequency, this clonotype is large. The chain employs TRBV29-1 and TRBJ1-2. This CDR3 is 12 amino acids long. Germline V gene lookup returns CDR1 SQVTM and CDR2 ANQGSEA. The CDR3 sequence is CSHDLPNYGYTF.

The chain combines TRBV30 with TRBJ2-2; the TRBD1 assignment by TCRdb is unverifiable without DNA. The germline CDR1 and CDR2 sequences are GTSNPN and SVGIG (reference sequence). This CDR3 has 12 amino acids. CDR3 residues: CARQGNTGELFF.

This clonotype is classed as medium-sized by frequency. V is TRBV30 and J is TRBJ1-1. CDR1 GTSNPN and CDR2 SVGIG come from the germline V gene (reference sequence). This CDR3 is built from 14 residues. The CDR3 sequence: CAWSGVTWDTEAFF.

The chain joins TRBV12-3 or TRBV12-4 to TRBJ2-3. CDR3 size: 14 residues. CDR3 loop: CASSLQRYTDTQYF.

The chain employs TRBV12-3 or TRBV12-4 and TRBJ2-5; the D call of TRBD2 rests on TCRdb alone, since no DNA is present to check it. The CDR3 loop spans 16 amino acids. The CDR3 sequence is CASSLRGRGPQETQYF.

This clonotype is called medium-sized (0.01 to 0.1%) based on its frequency. The chain uses TRBV6-5 and TRBJ1-1. This CDR3 spans 14 amino acids. Germline V gene sequence: CDR1 MNHEY, CDR2 SVGAGI. Here the CDR3 reads CASSRGLRNTEAFF.

The chain combines TRBV6-5 with TRBJ1-5; as DNA is missing, the TRBD1 call by TCRdb cannot be tested. Germline CDR1 and CDR2: MNHEY and SVGAGI. The CDR3 has 13 amino acids. This chain's CDR3 is CASSRQDNQPQHF.

Measured by frequency, this clonotype is medium-sized. The chain has TRBV29-1 and TRBJ2-5; with no DNA, the TCRdb D assignment of TRBD2 cannot be verified. The V gene's germline CDR1 is SQVTM and CDR2 ANQGSEA. There are 13 residues in the CDR3. This CDR3 reads CSVLLGSGETQYF.